This TCR beta chain was documented in a study of cytomegalovirus exposure and HLA in healthy donors (dated by TCRdb to the late 2010s). As for the study more broadly: In an earlier analysis of about 560 of the donors, 276 Gb of sequence data and approximately 100 million unique TCR beta sequences from about 190 million T cells were reported. An early release covering more than 500 HLA-typed donors comprised about 320 gigabases of sequencing data and around 80 million unique TCR sequences. Of the roughly 400 genotyped donors, over 65% fell in the genetic ancestry cluster associated with self-reported Caucasian donors. The study aimed to test whether signatures of past pathogen exposure could be identified by cataloging public T cell receptors. Using immunosequencing, the study profiled T cell repertoires from 666 subjects and related those repertoires to cytomegalovirus serostatus. A separate validation cohort of roughly 120 different subjects was used in addition to the 666-subject first cohort. The study combined high-throughput TCR immunosequencing, statistical association of individual TCRs with disease status, and machine learning to predict cytomegalovirus infection status. To study patterns of TCR occurrence, a later analysis re-analyzed previously published TCR beta repertoires from more than 550 donors and added high-resolution HLA genotyping. Rather than drawing on any new phenotypic data, the later analysis identified candidate immune exposures from TCR beta sequences and the way those sequences occurred across donors. In an earlier analysis of a few hundred of the donors, high-throughput TCR beta sequencing was used to judge whether each TCR beta V gene segment behaved as functional or pseudogenic. Donor age, sex, ethnicity and CMV serostatus were compiled together with the repertoire data. In a later genetic analysis, genome-wide SNP genotypes for about three fifths of the roughly 670 donors were used, and that subset was treated as a discovery cohort. Every repertoire in the discovery cohort had been generated on one and the same sequencing platform. Both class I and class II loci were covered by HLA typing, at four-digit resolution. The number of donors typed differed by locus, with about 629-630 for A, B, C, DRB1 and DQB1, 522 for DQA1, 600 to 610 for DPA1, and about 450 for DPB1. Roughly five DR-DQ haplotypes were handled as single units for association and clustering because linkage in the cohort was strong. On average, 235,054 unique TCR beta nucleotide sequences were sequenced per donor among roughly 430 genotyped donors of the cohort, with around 19% of those sequences being non-productive.

The CDR3 covers 16 residues, taking in both the cysteine and the phenylalanine. Just the 48-base CDR3 DNA is kept, in frame starting at base 1. The germline V gene (reference sequence) gives CDR1 as LNHNV and CDR2 as YYDKDF. Trimmed from V: 3 bases; trimmed from J: 2 bases; junction bases lacking a gene match: 8. In total, 500 to 700 healthy bone marrow donors made up the cohort. Cohort members were all nominally healthy when sampled, although unrecorded immune exposures were likely present. The donor was CMV seropositive and was included in the group of almost 300 seropositive cohort members. Every donor gave a peripheral blood sample, and the peripheral blood mononuclear cells from that sample were used for TCR beta sequencing. Genomic DNA extraction from the blood cell samples was performed with the Qiagen DNeasy Blood Extraction Kit. Library preparation used the immunoSEQ multiplex PCR assay. For the multiplex PCR, a mixture combining 60 forward primers for TCR Vbeta segments and 13 reverse primers for TCR Jbeta segments was used. Amplification of the CDR3 region of rearranged TCR beta genes was performed with a multiplex PCR assay on genomic DNA. On the Illumina HiSeq System, the amplified TCR beta libraries were sequenced as 87-base-pair reads. In the authors' own workflow: A later analysis counted tens of millions of unique TCR beta chains across the 640 or so repertoires, and 10 million to 12 million of these chains were shared by at least two donors. To remove PCR and sequencing errors, raw reads were error-corrected and collapsed into unique sequences using a nearest-neighbor algorithm that merged closely related sequences. V, D and J gene segments were assigned by aligning CDR3 sequences to IMGT reference sequences. Each retained sequence needed at least a six-nucleotide match to both a V gene segment and a J gene segment. A rearrangement was called productive if the CDR3 had no stop codons and remained in frame with V and J, and every other rearrangement was called non-productive. Following IMGT convention, CDR3 was defined as the stretch from the second conserved V-encoded cysteine to the conserved J-encoded phenylalanine. Sequences without an unambiguous match to a single V gene segment were excluded from the earlier analysis of several hundred of the donors. An earlier analysis of several hundred of the donors called V segments functional above 56.7% productive rearrangements and segregating when the between-donor standard deviation exceeded 5%. To diagnose cytomegalovirus status from the catalog of TCR beta chain sequences, a statistical classification framework was built. In a later analysis, V and J genes were assigned by comparing TCR nucleotide sequences against IMGT/GENE-DB human TR gene sequences. The TCRdist pipeline was used in a later analysis to assign CDR3 sequences and most-parsimonious VDJ recombination scenarios. In a later analysis, each TCR beta chain was defined by its CDR3 amino acid sequence together with its V-gene family, and reads without a unique V-gene family were excluded. As a way to deal with suspected cross-contamination and a sequencing artifact, a later analysis dropped roughly 620 nucleotide sequences that were highly shared and had low generation probability. In a later analysis, a clonal expansion index for each public chain was calculated from normalized within-repertoire ranks of inferred template counts. In a later analysis, generation probabilities were computed using a VDJ recombination model fitted to out-of-frame rearrangements, and the results were checked against IGoR. In a later analysis, TCR-TCR, TCR-HLA and TCR-CMV co-occurrence was scored with hypergeometric tests, and a repertoire-size bias correction was applied to TCR pairs. False discovery rates were estimated in a later analysis by permuting HLA or CMV assignments 20 times. In a later analysis, co-occurring TCRs were grouped using DBSCAN, with TCRdist sequence similarity added in when clustering inside HLA-allele-positive subsets. Repertoires with fewer than 30,000 or more than 120,000 public chains were left out of co-occurrence clustering, as were about five repertoires with anomalous nucleotide sharing. TCRdb took this table from immuneACCESS and kept in-frame rearrangements with V and J called. Such tables lack part of the clones; where checked against another copy, unresolved V genes explain under half of the gap, and the rest is unexplained. Clone size and the V and J calls come from that table; the DNA yielded D and trimming. This sample has roughly 140,000 clones in its table, and about 80% of those were observed once. The ten largest clonotypes hold around 9.7% of the sample.

Concerning this clone itself: This clone's antigen is unknown. No per-base quality is available; no much larger clone lies one base away.

The paper's findings and limits, for the study overall: In a later analysis, HLA-associated TCR beta chains showed more clonal expansion and lower generation probabilities than non-associated chains that were equally common. According to a later genetic analysis, donors in an Asian-associated ancestry cluster had fewer N-insertions in productive TCRs than the approximately 710-donor mean. A further reported finding was that TCR beta sequences accurately predicted the HLA-A and HLA-B alleles for most subjects in the first cohort. Because counts were too low, around 18 rarely observed V segments, including chromosome 9 orphons, were left out of the earlier analysis of roughly 600 of the donors. The classifier was reported to diagnose cytomegalovirus status with high specificity and sensitivity in both the original cohort and the validation cohort. A later analysis associated some 17,000 TCR beta sequences with specific HLA alleles at a false discovery rate of 0.05. The authors suggested that the approach could potentially be generalized to other disease states and immunological phenotypes. Because HLA typing was missing for some donors at each locus, association tests included only the typed subset. Three of the identified cytomegalovirus-associated TCR beta chains were confirmed in vitro to be specific for cytomegalovirus antigens. According to a later analysis, TCR association rates differed among HLA loci, with DRB1 alleles showing the most associated TCRs and HLA-C alleles showing the fewest. Sequencing depth was assumed to be roughly uniform across donors in the presence/absence analyses, though that assumption may not hold. Linkage disequilibrium might explain the correlated functional status among segregating V segments, but an unknown experimental factor could not be ruled out. While some public TCRs were present in many individuals, most TCR sequences turned up only very rarely across donors. V-gene and J-gene trimming of TCR beta chains was associated with a missense DCLRE1C variant in a later genetic analysis, and the association was replicated in an independent cohort. A later analysis found that most CMV-associated TCR beta chains appeared HLA-restricted, with HLA associations seemingly driven largely by CMV exposure. CMV serostatus was the only immune exposure information available for the cohort. The study listed 164 TCR beta chains as associated with cytomegalovirus. The cohort was sequenced for TCR beta chains only, and without alpha or paired-chain data the features that could be detected were limited. When HLA alleles, especially DR and DQ, strongly co-occurred, attributing TCR associations to individual alleles was difficult. In an earlier analysis of about 550 of the donors, most TCR beta V segments were observed in productive rearrangements about 87% or about 30% of the time, broadly matching IMGT annotations. A group of highly shared sequence variants was considered likely to be a technical artifact of the sequencing pipeline. According to a later analysis, parvovirus B19, influenza, CMV and Epstein-Barr virus appeared linked to several top co-occurrence clusters. Because the 87-base-pair reads could not distinguish some IMGT-functional V segments, including TRBV6-2 and TRBV6-3, those segments were excluded.

Recombination connected TRBV15 to TRBJ2-7, and 9 bases in between align with TRBD2. This TCR derives from a woman aged 55-70 years in good health and CMV-seropositive. Material: PBMCs. The CDR3 is CATSSRGGLAPYEQYF. Here is the DNA: TGTGCCACCAGCAGCCGCGGGGGACTAGCCCCCTACGAGCAGTACTTC.